These 32 T cell receptor beta chains originate from one sample sequenced in a study of T cells in Graves' hyperthyroidism and ophthalmopathy. Amplification of TCR beta CDR3 regions was performed using RNA transcripts as template. During a first-round RT-PCR of the TCR CDR3, the HTBI primer set was used. One entry per CDR3 protein results from TCRdb running MiXCR on the multiplex PCR reads. The sample lists approximately 640,000 distinct CDR3 sequences, about 45% occurring once. Specimen: peripheral blood or thyroid tissue (not recorded which). These receptors were taken from an adult man with Graves' disease, either hyperthyroidism or ophthalmopathy (not recorded which).

The table lists this clonotype with a count of one. The V and J genes are TRBV7-3 and TRBJ1-2; D unclear. CDR1 is SGHTA and CDR2 is FQGTGA in the germline V gene. V was shortened by 6 bases and J by 0 bases, with 11 bases between the two germline ends. The CDR3 sequence is 14 residues long. As DNA, the CDR3 is TGTGCCAGCAGTGAACGCGGCCCTAACTATGGCTACACCTTC. It is translated as CASSERGPNYGYTF.

This clonotype was picked up many times. The chain has TRBV29-1 and TRBJ1-2; unclear D gene. V lost 3 bases to trimming and J lost 2 bases, with 10 bases between them. Germline V lookup: CDR1 SQVTM, CDR2 ANQGSEA. The CDR3 length is 13 residues. The CDR3 bases are TGCAGCGTTGACTCGGACGGAAACTATGGCTACACCTTC. Amino acid sequence: CSVDSDGNYGYTF.

This clonotype came up a few times. The chain has TRBV9 and TRBJ2-7; weak D call: TRBD1 (6 bases). The CDR3 has 17 amino acids. V shed 0 bases and J shed 6 bases, with 22 bases lying between them. Germline V CDR1 and CDR2: SGDLS, YYNGEE. DNA for the CDR3: TGTGCCAGCAGCGTAGCAGGGGTTCGAGCCCACTTTTGCGAGCAGTACTTC. Protein product: CASSVAGVRAHFCEQYF.

J is TRBJ2-5 and V is TRBV29-1, with D tentatively TRBD1 (5 bases). Germline V gene lookup returns CDR1 SQVTM and CDR2 ANQGSEA. Trimming removed 4 bases at V and 1 base at J, with 13 bases between. CDR3 size: 14 residues. In DNA form, the CDR3 reads TGCAGCGTTGTATTTCTAGGGGTCCAAGAGACCCAGTACTTC. Translating it yields CSVVFLGVQETQYF.

This clonotype was observed a handful of times. The genes are TRBV7-8 and TRBJ1-4, with D tentatively TRBD1 (6 bases). V gave up 6 bases and J gave up 7 bases, with 15 bases separating them. The length of the CDR3 is 14 residues. Germline CDR1 SGHVS, CDR2 FQNEAQ. The CDR3 DNA sequence: TGTGCCAGCAGGCGGACAGCCGGAGGTGAAAAACTGTTTTTT. Translated: CASRRTAGGEKLFF.

J is TRBJ1-6 and V is TRBV10-3, with 8 bases matching TRBD1. The CDR3 extends over 14 amino acids. V shed 10 bases, J shed 10 bases, and the junction held 12 bases outside the gene matches. Per the germline V gene, CDR1 is ENHRY and CDR2 is SYGVKD. CDR3: CATATGQVRSPLHF. CDR3 bases: TGTGCCACCGCCACGGGACAGGTCAGATCACCCCTCCACTTT.

The chain recombines TRBV6-5 with TRBJ1-1, with D possibly being TRBD1 (5 bases). The germline V and J ends were trimmed by 7 bases and 1 base, with 16 bases remaining between them. Germline V gives CDR1 MNHEY, CDR2 SVGAGI. The CDR3 totals 15 residues. In DNA form, the CDR3 reads TGTGCCAGCACCCCAGGCGGGGGGGAGAACACTGAAGCTTTCTTT. Residues: CASTPGGGENTEAFF.

The chain recombines TRBV12-5 with TRBJ1-6; unclear D gene. V lost 5 bases and J 7 bases, leaving 9 bases between the germline ends. CDR1 is LGHNT, CDR2 FRNRAP, per germline. The CDR3 contains 13 residues. CDR3: CASGPQGNSPLHF. The CDR3 bases are TGTGCTAGTGGTCCACAAGGAAATTCACCCCTCCACTTT. Supplemented by reference TRBV12-5 and TRBJ1-6, the full variable domain reads DARVTQTPRHKVTEMGQEVTMRCQPILGHNTVFWYRQTMMQGLELLAYFRNRAPLDDSGMPKDRFSAEMPDATLATLKIQPSEPRDSAVYFCASGPQGNSPLHFGNGTRLTVT.

The chain has TRBV19 and TRBJ2-7; D remains unclear. V lost 4 bases, J lost 2 bases, and 12 bases lay in between. The CDR3 is 14 amino acids. Per germline, CDR1 LNHDA and CDR2 SQIVND (reference sequence). DNA for the CDR3: TGTGCCAGTAGTAAAAAAACAAGCGCCTACGAGCAGTACTTC. This encodes CASSKKTSAYEQYF.

The gene calls are TRBV7-9 and TRBJ2-5; unclear D gene. Trimming cost V 1 base and J 3 bases, with 18 bases left between them. The CDR3 loop spans 17 amino acids. The germline CDR1 and CDR2 sequences are SEHNR and FQNEAQ (reference sequence). CDR3 nucleotide sequence: TGTGCCAGCAGCTTAGGTTCCGTGGGGATAGGTGAAGAGACCCAGTACTTC. Encoded protein: CASSLGSVGIGEETQYF.

This clonotype occurred many times. This chain joins TRBV24-1 and TRBJ2-2; D gene ambiguous. The CDR3 has 14 residues. The germline gives CDR1 KGHDR, CDR2 SFDVKD. The germline V and J ends were trimmed by 4 bases and 7 bases, with 12 bases remaining between them. CDR3 sequence reads: CATSDSSGRGELFF. The DNA of the CDR3 is TGTGCCACCAGTGACTCCAGTGGGCGCGGGGAGCTGTTTTTT.

This clonotype has a count of ten or more. The gene calls are TRBV25-1 and TRBJ2-7, with TRBD2 as a possible D gene (5 bases). Germline loops: CDR1 MGHDK, CDR2 SYGVNS. Trimming cost V 3 bases and J 2 bases, with 8 bases left between them. The CDR3 extends over 13 amino acids. CDR3 loop: CASSESGAYEQYF. CDR3 DNA sequence: TGTGCCAGCAGTGAGTCCGGGGCCTACGAGCAGTACTTC.

This clonotype has a handful of counts. The V call is TRBV4-1, the J call TRBJ1-2; TRBD1 matches at 7 bases. V lost 4 bases to trimming and J lost 4 bases; unmatched junction nucleotides: 9. Germline V gene lookup returns CDR1 MGHRA and CDR2 YSYEKL. This CDR3 comprises 15 residues. CDR3 loop: CASSRTTGAFYGYTF. CDR3 nucleotide sequence: TGCGCCAGCAGCCGTACAACAGGGGCCTTCTATGGCTACACCTTC.

This chain joins TRBV20-1 and TRBJ1-2; no clear D. Germline V lookup: CDR1 DFQATT, CDR2 SNEGSKA (reference sequence). Trimming removed 0 bases from V and 2 bases from J, with 19 bases in between. This CDR3 is built from 17 residues. This chain's CDR3 is CSARDFSSPTANYGYTF. As DNA, the CDR3 is TGCAGTGCTAGAGACTTTTCTAGCCCAACAGCCAACTATGGCTACACCTTC.

In its sample, this clonotype was seen a few times. The V and J genes are TRBV20-1 and TRBJ1-1, with no clear D. The length of the CDR3 is 14 residues. The germline gives CDR1 DFQATT, CDR2 SNEGSKA (reference sequence). V was pared by 3 bases and J by 4 bases, with 15 bases between. The CDR3 DNA reads as TGCAGTGCTAGTATTCGGGTAGGGTCCACTGAAGCTTTCTTT. Translation: CSASIRVGSTEAFF.

The V call is TRBV19, the J call TRBJ2-7, with a weak D call TRBD2 (5 bases). V lost 3 bases and J lost 1, with 7 bases in between. CDR1 and CDR2 from the germline V gene are LNHDA and SQIVND (reference sequence). CDR3 length: 13 amino acids. The CDR3 region is CASSMGASYEQYF. CDR3 nucleotide sequence: TGTGCCAGTAGTATGGGAGCTTCCTACGAGCAGTACTTC. Together with reference TRBV19 and TRBJ2-7, the CDR3 gives the full variable domain: DGGITQSPKYLFRKEGQNVTLSCEQNLNHDAMYWYRQDPGQGLRLIYYSQIVNDFQKGDIAEGYSVSREKKESFPLTVTSAQKNPTAFYLCASSMGASYEQYFGPGTRLTVT.

The chain combines TRBV25-1 with TRBJ1-1; D remains ambiguous. The CDR3 covers 11 residues. Trimming pared 11 bases from V and 4 bases from J, leaving 11 bases between. Germline values: CDR1 MGHDK, CDR2 SYGVNS. The CDR3: CAAGWSTEAFF. The CDR3 DNA reads as TGTGCCGCCGGGTGGAGCACTGAAGCTTTCTTT.

This clonotype has at least ten counts. Here the CDR3 reads CSVEVGSGANVLTF. The CDR3 DNA sequence: TGCAGCGTTGAAGTGGGCTCTGGGGCCAACGTCCTGACTTTC. The V and J genes are TRBV29-1 and TRBJ2-6; D remains ambiguous. V lost 1 base and J 0 bases, leaving 4 bases between the germline ends. The CDR3 has 14 residues. Looked up from germline, CDR1 is SQVTM and CDR2 is ANQGSEA.

This clonotype was observed many times. The chain uses TRBV7-9 and TRBJ1-2; TRBD1 is a possible D gene (5 bases). This CDR3 comprises 13 residues. Trimming left V 4 bases short and J 4 bases short, with 10 bases between. CDR1 SEHNR and CDR2 FQNEAQ come from the germline V gene (reference sequence). CDR3 sequence (DNA): TGTGCCAGCAGCTCCCACGACAGCTATGGCTACACCTTC. This sequence encodes CASSSHDSYGYTF.

Worth noting for this clonotype: One base away lies a much larger clone, so this may be a sequencing read error. In this CDR3 the conserved last residue, phenylalanine or tryptophan, is missing, so a read error is likely. This rearrangement joins TRBV7-6 to TRBJ2-7; D not certain. From germline, CDR1 is SGHVS and CDR2 FNYEAQ. V was shortened by 2 bases and J by 5 bases, with 4 bases between the two germline ends. The CDR3 sequence is 11 residues long. CDR3 DNA: TGTGCCAGCAGCTTAATTGACGAGCAGTACTTA. Translating gives CASSLIDEQYL.

The CDR3 coding sequence is TGCGCCAGCAGCGTTCGGGTAAGCACTGAAGCTTTCTTT. Its translation is CASSVRVSTEAFF. V is TRBV10-2 and J is TRBJ1-1; D unclear. Germline CDR1 and CDR2: WSHSY and SAAADI. The ends were cut back, 6 bases at V and 4 bases at J, with 12 bases in the middle. There are 13 residues in the CDR3.

As regards this clonotype: Compared with germline, one end of the junction differs, possibly owing to a read error. The chain employs TRBV9 and TRBJ1-1; maybe TRBD1 (5 bases). The V gene's germline CDR1 is SGDLS and CDR2 YYNGEE. This CDR3 has 13 amino acids. CDR3 in amino acids: CASSVGGLGETFF. The CDR3 DNA reads TGTGCCAGCAGCGTAGGGGGCTTAGGTGAAACTTTCTTT.

In its sample, this clonotype was seen a few times. This chain connects TRBV7-6 to TRBJ2-5, with no clear D. Germline CDR1 is SGHVS and CDR2 is FNYEAQ. V was shortened by 5 bases and J by 3 bases, with 13 bases between the two germline ends. The length of the CDR3 is 14 residues. The CDR3 region has the DNA TGTGCCAGCAGCCAGACCCAAATTAAAGAGACCCAGTACTTC. Translating it yields CASSQTQIKETQYF.

The genes are TRBV11-2 and TRBJ1-5; 11 bases align to TRBD1. The germline V gene encodes CDR1 SGHAT and CDR2 FQNNGV. CDR3 length: 18 residues. V lost 6 bases, J lost 3 bases, and 13 bases stayed unmatched. CDR3 DNA sequence: TGTGCCAGCAGTTTTGGAGAGGACAGGGGGCATGCCAATCAGCCCCAGCATTTT. Protein: CASSFGEDRGHANQPQHF.

Points on this clonotype: Being one base from a much bigger clone, this may be a read error. The chain is built from TRBV29-1 and TRBJ1-1; D is undetermined. This CDR3 is built from 12 residues. The germline gives CDR1 SQVTM, CDR2 ANQGSEA. CDR3 in amino acids: CSARIPNTEASF. CDR3 coding DNA: TGCAGCGCTCGGATTCCGAACACTGAAGCTTCCTTT.

This rearrangement joins TRBV2 to TRBJ2-2; 10 positions match TRBD1. The CDR3 runs 16 residues. Trimming removed 6 bases from V and 5 bases from J; junction bases left unmatched: 9. Germline assignment: CDR1 SNHLY and CDR2 FYNNEI. In DNA form, the CDR3 reads TGTGCCAGCAGCGATCGACAGGGGGCATTTACCGGGGAGCTGTTTTTT. It translates to CASSDRQGAFTGELFF.

This clonotype was counted between two and nine times. The chain recombines TRBV12-5 with TRBJ1-2, with 7 nucleotides matching TRBD1. The CDR3 extends over 16 amino acids. CDR1 and CDR2 (germline): LGHNT, FRNRAP. V lost 1 base to trimming and J lost 3 bases; unmatched junction nucleotides: 8. The DNA for the CDR3 is TGTGCTAGTGGTTTGGCACCAGGACAGGCCTACTATGGCTACACCTTC. Translated: CASGLAPGQAYYGYTF.

This clonotype was seen a handful of times. The chain joins TRBV11-2 to TRBJ2-5; unclear D gene. The germline V gene encodes CDR1 SGHAT and CDR2 FQNNGV. This CDR3 is 14 amino acids long. V was cut by 0 bases and J by 8 bases, with 13 bases left in between. The CDR3 is CASSLDILVGTQYF. As DNA, the CDR3 is TGTGCCAGCAGCTTAGATATCCTAGTCGGCACCCAGTACTTC. Full variable domain (remainder filled in from reference TRBV11-2 and TRBJ2-5): EAGVAQSPRYKIIEKRQSVAFWCNPISGHATLYWYQQILGQGPKLLIQFQNNGVVDDSQLPKDRFSAERLKGVDSTLKIQPAKLEDSAVYLCASSLDILVGTQYFGPGTRLLVL.

The chain has TRBV15 and TRBJ1-5; a weak D match, TRBD1 (6 bases). The CDR3 covers 15 residues. V was trimmed by 5 bases and J by 7 bases, leaving 18 bases between them. Germline assignment: CDR1 LNHNV and CDR2 YYDKDF (reference sequence). The DNA for the CDR3 is TGTGCCACCAGCGAGGCGGGGGCAGGGACGCAGCCCCAGCATTTT. Translated: CATSEAGAGTQPQHF.

This clonotype was detected only once. A much more abundant neighbour one base away suggests this may be a read error. The CDR3 DNA follows: TGTGCCATCAGTTACTCGAGGGGGAGCGGTTGGCCCCTCCACTTT. It specifies CAISYSRGSGWPLHF. This chain joins TRBV10-3 and TRBJ1-6, with D maybe TRBD1 (6 bases). The CDR3 consists of 15 residues. Germline V CDR1 and CDR2: ENHRY, SYGVKD. The V end was cut by 5 bases, the J end by 13 bases, with 21 bases between.

Points on this clonotype: A read error may explain this, as a much larger clone is one base away. This chain joins TRBV7-9 and TRBJ1-2; 8 positions agree with TRBD1. Germline CDR1 reads SEHNR; CDR2 reads FQNEAQ (reference sequence). J lost 11 bases, V lost 5 bases, and 13 bases had no gene match. The CDR3 extends over 14 amino acids. CDR3 in DNA: TGTGCCAGCAGCCCAGAAGGAGGACAGGGCCCTTACACCTTC. Translating it yields CASSPEGGQGPYTF.

This clonotype was counted only a few times. The CDR3 sequence: CSVGFMNTIYF. CDR3 coding DNA: TGCAGCGTAGGGTTCATGAACACCATATATTTT. This sequence joins TRBV29-1 and TRBJ1-3, with D unclear. Germline V CDR1 and CDR2: SQVTM, ANQGSEA. The CDR3 loop spans 11 amino acids. Trimming took 6 bases from V and 7 from J, leaving 10 bases between them.